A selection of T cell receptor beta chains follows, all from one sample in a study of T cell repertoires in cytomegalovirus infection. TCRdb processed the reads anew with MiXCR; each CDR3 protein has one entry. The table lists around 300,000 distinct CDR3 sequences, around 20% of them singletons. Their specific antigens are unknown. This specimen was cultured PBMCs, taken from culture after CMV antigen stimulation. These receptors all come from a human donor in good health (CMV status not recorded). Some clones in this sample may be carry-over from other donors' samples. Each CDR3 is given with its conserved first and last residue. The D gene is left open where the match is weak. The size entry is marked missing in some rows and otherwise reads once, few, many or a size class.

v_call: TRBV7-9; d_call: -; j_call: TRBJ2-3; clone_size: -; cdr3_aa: CARGGLSTDTQYF; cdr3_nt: TGTGCAAGAGGGGGGCTTAGCACAGATACGCAGTATTTT
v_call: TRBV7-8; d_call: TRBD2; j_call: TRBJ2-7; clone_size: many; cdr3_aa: CASSYTSGRVQRHEQYF; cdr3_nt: TGTGCCAGCAGCTATACTAGCGGGAGAGTCCAACGCCACGAGCAGTACTTC
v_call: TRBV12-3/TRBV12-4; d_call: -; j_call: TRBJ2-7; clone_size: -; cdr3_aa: CASSGLGNEQYF; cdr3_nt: TGTGCCAGCAGTGGGTTAGGTAACGAGCAGTACTTC
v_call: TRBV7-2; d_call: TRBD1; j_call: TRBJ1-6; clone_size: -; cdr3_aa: CASSPLTGGNSPLHF; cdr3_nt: TGTGCCAGCAGCCCCCTGACAGGGGGTAATTCACCCCTCCACTTT
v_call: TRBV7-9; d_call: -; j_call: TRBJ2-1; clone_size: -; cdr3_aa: CASSPSGRGTFNEQFF; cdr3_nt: TGTGCCAGCAGCCCTTCTGGGAGGGGGACTTTCAATGAGCAGTTCTTC
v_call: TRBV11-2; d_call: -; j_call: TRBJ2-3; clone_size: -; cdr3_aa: CASSLTASGTTDTQYF; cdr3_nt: TGTGCCAGCAGCTTAACGGCGAGCGGGACAACAGATACGCAGTATTTT
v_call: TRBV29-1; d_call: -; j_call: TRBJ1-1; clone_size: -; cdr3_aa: CSVRVRGTYTEAFF; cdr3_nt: TGCAGCGTAAGAGTCCGGGGGACTTACACTGAAGCTTTCTTT
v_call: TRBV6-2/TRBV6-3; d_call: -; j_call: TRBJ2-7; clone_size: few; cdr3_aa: CASSYALSHYEQYF; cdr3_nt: TGTGCCAGCAGTTACGCTTTGTCCCACTACGAGCAGTACTTC
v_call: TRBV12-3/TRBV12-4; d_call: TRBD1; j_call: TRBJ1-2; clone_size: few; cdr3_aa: CATRTGWNYGYTF; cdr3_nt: TGTGCCACCCGGACAGGGTGGAACTATGGCTACACCTTC
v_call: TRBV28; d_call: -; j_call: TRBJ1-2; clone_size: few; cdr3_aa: CASSPAGVHGYTF; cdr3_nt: TGTGCCAGCAGTCCCGCGGGGGTACATGGCTACACCTTC
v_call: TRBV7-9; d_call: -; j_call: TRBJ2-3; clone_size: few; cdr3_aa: CASSTQAGPDTQYF; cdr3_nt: TGTGCCAGCAGCACTCAAGCAGGGCCCGATACGCAGTATTTT
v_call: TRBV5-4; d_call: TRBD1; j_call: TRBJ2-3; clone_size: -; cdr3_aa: CASRSFGQGTDTQYF; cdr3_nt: TGTGCCAGCAGATCATTCGGACAGGGCACAGATACGCAGTATTTT
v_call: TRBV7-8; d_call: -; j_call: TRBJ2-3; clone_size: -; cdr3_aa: CASSFFSHPTDTQYF; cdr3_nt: TGTGCCAGCAGTTTCTTCTCCCATCCGACAGATACGCAGTATTTT
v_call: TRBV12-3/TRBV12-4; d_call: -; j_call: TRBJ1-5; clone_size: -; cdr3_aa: CASSSGGGGHQPQHF; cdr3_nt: TGTGCCAGCAGCTCTGGCGGGGGCGGGCATCAGCCCCAGCATTTT
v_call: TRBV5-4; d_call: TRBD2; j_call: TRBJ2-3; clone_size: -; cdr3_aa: CASNESASGNTDTQYF; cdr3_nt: TGTGCCAGCAATGAATCAGCTAGCGGAAACACAGATACGCAGTATTTT
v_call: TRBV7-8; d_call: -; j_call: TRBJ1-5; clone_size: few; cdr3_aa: CASSLVGPGPNQPQHF; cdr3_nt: TGTGCCAGCAGCTTAGTAGGGCCAGGGCCAAATCAGCCCCAGCATTTT
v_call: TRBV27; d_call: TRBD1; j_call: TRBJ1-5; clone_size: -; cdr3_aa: CASSKTRGAHQPQHF; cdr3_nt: TGTGCCAGCAGTAAGACCAGGGGGGCGCATCAGCCCCAGCATTTT
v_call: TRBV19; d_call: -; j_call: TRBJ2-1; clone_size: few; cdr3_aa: CASRKLVEPSSEQFF; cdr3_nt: TGTGCCAGTAGAAAGTTAGTCGAGCCCTCCAGTGAGCAGTTCTTC
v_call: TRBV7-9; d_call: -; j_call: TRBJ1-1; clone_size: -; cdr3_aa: CASSRGTDAEAFF; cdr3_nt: TGTGCCAGCTCTAGGGGCACGGACGCTGAAGCTTTCTTT
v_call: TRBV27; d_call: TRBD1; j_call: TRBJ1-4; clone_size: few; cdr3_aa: CASSWTGRNEKLFF; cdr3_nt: TGTGCCAGCAGTTGGACAGGGAGGAATGAAAAACTGTTTTTT
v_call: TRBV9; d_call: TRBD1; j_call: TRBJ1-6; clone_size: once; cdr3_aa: CASSDPRQGRNSPLHF; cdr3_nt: TGTGCCAGCAGCGATCCCCGACAGGGGAGGAATTCACCCCTCCACTTT
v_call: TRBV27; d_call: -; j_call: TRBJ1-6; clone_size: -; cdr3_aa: CASRRPGEPLHF; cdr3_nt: TGTGCCAGCAGACGCCCAGGGGAACCCCTCCACTTT
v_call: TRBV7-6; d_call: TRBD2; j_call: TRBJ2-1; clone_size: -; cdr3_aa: CASSLRTSGRVKGSYNEQFF; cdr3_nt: TGTGCCAGCAGCTTAAGGACTAGCGGGAGAGTCAAGGGCTCCTACAATGAGCAGTTCTTC
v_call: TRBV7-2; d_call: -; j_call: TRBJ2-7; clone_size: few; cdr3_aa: CASSLTADHYEQYF; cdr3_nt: TGTGCCAGCAGCTTAACGGCGGACCACTACGAGCAGTACTTC
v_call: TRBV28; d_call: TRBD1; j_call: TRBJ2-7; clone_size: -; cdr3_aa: CASSLLGQPREQYF; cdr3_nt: TGTGCCAGCAGTTTATTGGGACAGCCCCGCGAGCAGTACTTC
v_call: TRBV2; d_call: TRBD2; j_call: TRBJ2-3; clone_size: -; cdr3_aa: CASSERLAGVTDTQYF; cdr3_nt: TGTGCCAGCAGTGAAAGACTAGCGGGGGTCACAGATACGCAGTATTTT
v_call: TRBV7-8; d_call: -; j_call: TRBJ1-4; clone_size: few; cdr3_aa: CASRSGPRGQKLFF; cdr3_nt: TGTGCCAGCAGATCCGGGCCCAGGGGCCAAAAACTGTTTTTT
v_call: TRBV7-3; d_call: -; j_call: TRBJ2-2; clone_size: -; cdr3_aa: CASSPHTSYTGELFF; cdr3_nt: TGTGCCAGCAGCCCACACACAAGTTACACCGGGGAGCTGTTTTTT
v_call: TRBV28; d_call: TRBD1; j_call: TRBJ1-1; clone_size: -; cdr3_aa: CASRRGTGYNTEAFF; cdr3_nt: TGTGCCAGCAGACGGGGGACAGGGTATAACACTGAAGCTTTCTTT
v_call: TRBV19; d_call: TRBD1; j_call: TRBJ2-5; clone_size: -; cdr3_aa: CASSTGTGQETQYF; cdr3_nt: TGTGCCAGTAGTACTGGGACAGGGCAAGAGACCCAGTACTTC
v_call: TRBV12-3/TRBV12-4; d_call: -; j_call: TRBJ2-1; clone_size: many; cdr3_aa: CASSLTENNEQFF; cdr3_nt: TGTGCCAGCAGTTTAACAGAAAACAATGAGCAGTTCTTC
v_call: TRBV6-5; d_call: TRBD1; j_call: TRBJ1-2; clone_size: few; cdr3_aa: CASSLGQGIGYTF; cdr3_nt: TGTGCCAGCAGTTTGGGACAGGGAATAGGCTACACCTTC
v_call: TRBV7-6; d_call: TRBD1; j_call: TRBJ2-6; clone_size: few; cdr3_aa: CASSSLPGTGTSGANVLTF; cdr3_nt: TGTGCCAGCAGCTCACTACCCGGGACAGGGACCTCTGGGGCCAACGTCCTGACTTTC
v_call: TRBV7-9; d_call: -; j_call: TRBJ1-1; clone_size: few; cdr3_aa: CASSLARQANTEAFF; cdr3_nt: TGTGCCAGCAGCTTAGCGAGGCAGGCGAACACTGAAGCTTTCTTT
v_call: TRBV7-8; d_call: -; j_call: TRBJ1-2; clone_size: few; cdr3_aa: CASSFLRGFRGGYTF; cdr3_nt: TGTGCCAGCAGCTTTCTACGGGGTTTTCGCGGTGGCTACACCTTC
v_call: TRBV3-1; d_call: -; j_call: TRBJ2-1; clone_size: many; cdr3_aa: CASSQGNEQFF; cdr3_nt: TGTGCCAGCAGCCAGGGCAATGAGCAGTTCTTC